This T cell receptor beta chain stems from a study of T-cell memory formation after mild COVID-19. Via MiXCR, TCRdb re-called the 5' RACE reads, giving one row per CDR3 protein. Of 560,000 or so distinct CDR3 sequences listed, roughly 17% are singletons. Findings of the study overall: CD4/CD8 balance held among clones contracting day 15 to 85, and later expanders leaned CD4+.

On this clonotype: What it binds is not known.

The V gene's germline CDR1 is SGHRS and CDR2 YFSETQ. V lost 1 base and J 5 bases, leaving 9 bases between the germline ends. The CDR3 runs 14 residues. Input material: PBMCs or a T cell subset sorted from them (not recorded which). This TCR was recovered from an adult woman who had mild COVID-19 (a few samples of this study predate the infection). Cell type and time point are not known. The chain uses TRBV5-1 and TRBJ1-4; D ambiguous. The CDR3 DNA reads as TGCGCCAGCAGCTTGTTTTCAGAAAATGAAAAACTGTTTTTT. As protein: CASSLFSENEKLFF.